This TCR beta chain was retrieved from a study of Tregs in tolerant kidney transplant recipients. Study-level points and caveats: Some patients' samples used different primers over time, so nucleotide sequences weren't comparable. This study did not directly address biological reproducibility. Antigen-driven expansion was suggested because donor-specific Tregs expanded more than all Tregs in tolerant patients. Validation in larger populations is needed because few patients were studied.

Germline V gives CDR1 MNHNS, CDR2 SASEGT. The V end lost 7 bases, the J end lost 7 bases, and 14 bases lay between the germline ends. This CDR3 contains 14 residues. Clones were sequenced by immunoSEQ multiplex PCR, and TCRdb holds only the in-frame ones, with some missing. Counted here are just over 15,000 clones, approximately 55% occurring once; the ten biggest clones make up 3% to 4%. Recipient PBMCs carried a CFSE label and met irradiated graft donor PBMCs for approximately six days before FACS sorting. In regard to this clone: The antigen is unknown. Additional DNA sequences in this sample encode the identical CDR3.

This receptor was identified in a human patient who received a combined kidney and bone marrow transplant. This specimen was CD4+ T cells from blood cultured with allogeneic cells, taken before the transplant. This sequence joins TRBV6-1 and TRBJ1-6, with a possible D match to TRBD1 (6 bases). CDR3 sequence: CASTKTGSNSPLHF. For the CDR3, the DNA is TGTGCCAGCACTAAGACAGGTTCGAATTCACCCCTCCACTTT.